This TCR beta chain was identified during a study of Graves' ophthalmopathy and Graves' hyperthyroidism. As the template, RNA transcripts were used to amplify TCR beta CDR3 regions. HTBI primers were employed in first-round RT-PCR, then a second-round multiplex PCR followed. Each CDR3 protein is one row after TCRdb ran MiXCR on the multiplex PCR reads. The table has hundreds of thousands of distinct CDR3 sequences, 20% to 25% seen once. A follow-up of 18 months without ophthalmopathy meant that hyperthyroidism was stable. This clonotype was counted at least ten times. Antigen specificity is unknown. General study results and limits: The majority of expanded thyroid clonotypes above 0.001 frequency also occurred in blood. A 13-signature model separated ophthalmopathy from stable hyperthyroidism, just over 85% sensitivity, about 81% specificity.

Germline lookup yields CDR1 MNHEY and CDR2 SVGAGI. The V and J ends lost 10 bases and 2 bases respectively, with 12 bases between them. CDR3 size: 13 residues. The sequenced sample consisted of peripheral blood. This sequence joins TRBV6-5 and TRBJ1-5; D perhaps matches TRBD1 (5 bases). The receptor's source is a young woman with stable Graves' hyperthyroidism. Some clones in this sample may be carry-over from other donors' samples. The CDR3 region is CATRGGGNQPQHF. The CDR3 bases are TGTGCCACCCGCGGGGGTGGCAATCAGCCCCAGCATTTT.